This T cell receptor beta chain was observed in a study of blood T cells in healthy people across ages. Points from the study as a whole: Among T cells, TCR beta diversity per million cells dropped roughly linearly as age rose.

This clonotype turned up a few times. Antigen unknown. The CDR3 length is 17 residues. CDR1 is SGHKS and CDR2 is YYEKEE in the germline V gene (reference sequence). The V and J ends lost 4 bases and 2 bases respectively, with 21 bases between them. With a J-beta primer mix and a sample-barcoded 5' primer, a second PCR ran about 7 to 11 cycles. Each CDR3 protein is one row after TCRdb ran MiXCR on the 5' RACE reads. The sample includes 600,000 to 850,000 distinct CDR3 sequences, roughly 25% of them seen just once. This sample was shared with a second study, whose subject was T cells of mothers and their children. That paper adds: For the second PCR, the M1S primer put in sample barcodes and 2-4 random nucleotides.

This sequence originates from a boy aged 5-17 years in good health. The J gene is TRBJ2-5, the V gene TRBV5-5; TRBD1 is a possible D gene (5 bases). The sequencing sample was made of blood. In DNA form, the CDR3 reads TGTGCCAGCAGCCCTACGGGCGTCGACAGCTTACAAGAGACCCAGTACTTC. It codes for CASSPTGVDSLQETQYF.